Listed here is a single TCR beta chain. This table comes from immunoSEQ multiplex PCR, and its TCRdb copy is limited to in-frame clones, with some not included. The sample shows about 34,000 clones, 80% to 95% of them seen only once. The sample originates from a study of blood T cell repertoires in COVID-19. Overall study context: The United States, Italy and Spain provided the acute and convalescent COVID-19 samples.

V shed 3 bases and J shed 7 bases, with 16 bases lying between them. The CDR3 contains 14 residues. The germline V gene encodes CDR1 SGHTA and CDR2 FQGNSA. The chain couples TRBV7-2 to TRBJ2-7; TRBD2 is a possible D gene (6 bases). The receptor comes from a woman older than 75 with acute or convalescent COVID-19. Sequenced: peripheral blood. The CDR3, as DNA: TGTGCCAGCAGCTTTAGGACACGGGGGATTGAGCAGTACTTC. Translating it yields CASSFRTRGIEQYF.